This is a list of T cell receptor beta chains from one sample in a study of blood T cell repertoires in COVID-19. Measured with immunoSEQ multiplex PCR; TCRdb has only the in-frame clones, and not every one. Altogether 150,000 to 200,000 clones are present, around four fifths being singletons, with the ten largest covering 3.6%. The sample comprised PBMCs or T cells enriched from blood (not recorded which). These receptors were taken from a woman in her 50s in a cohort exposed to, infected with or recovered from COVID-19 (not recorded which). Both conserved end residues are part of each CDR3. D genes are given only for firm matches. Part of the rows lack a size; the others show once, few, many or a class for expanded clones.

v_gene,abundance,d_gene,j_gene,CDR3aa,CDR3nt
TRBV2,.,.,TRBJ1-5,CASSDNNQPQHF,TGTGCCAGCAGTGACAACAATCAGCCCCAGCATTTT
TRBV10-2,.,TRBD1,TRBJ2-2,CASSKTGIGAGELFF,TGCGCCAGCAGCAAGACAGGGATAGGAGCCGGGGAGCTGTTTTTT
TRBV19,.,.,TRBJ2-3,CASSNPASSQDTQYF,TGTGCCAGTAGTAACCCCGCCTCATCCCAGGATACGCAGTATTTT
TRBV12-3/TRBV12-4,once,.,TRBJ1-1,CASRWGSGFEAFF,TGTGCCAGCAGGTGGGGATCGGGATTTGAAGCTTTCTTT
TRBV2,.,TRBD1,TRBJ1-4,CASSEVGTGEKLFF,TGTGCCAGCAGTGAAGTTGGGACAGGGGAAAAACTGTTTTTT
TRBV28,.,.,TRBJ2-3,CASTPSGRILPSTDTQYF,TGTGCCAGCACCCCTAGTGGGAGGATTCTACCTAGCACAGATACGCAGTATTTT
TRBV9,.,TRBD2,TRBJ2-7,CASSGPGLGSDEQYF,TGTGCCAGCAGCGGACCGGGACTAGGTTCGGACGAGCAGTACTTC
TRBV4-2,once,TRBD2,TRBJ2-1,CASSQDPSGSPEQFF,TGTGCCAGCAGCCAAGACCCTAGCGGGAGCCCTGAGCAGTTCTTC
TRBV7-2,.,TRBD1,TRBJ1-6,CASSNPDRVTPLHF,TGTGCCAGCAGCAACCCGGACAGGGTCACACCCCTCCACTTT
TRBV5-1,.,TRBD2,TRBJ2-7,CASSGLLAAGFRTHYEQYF,TGCGCCAGCAGCGGCCTACTAGCGGCAGGTTTTCGAACACACTACGAGCAGTACTTC
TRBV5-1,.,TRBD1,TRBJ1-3,CASSPRTGDGNTIYF,TGCGCCAGCAGCCCGCGGACAGGGGATGGAAACACCATATATTTT
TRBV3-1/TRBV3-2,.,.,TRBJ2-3,CASSQGYGDTQYF,TGTGCCAGCAGCCAAGGGTACGGTGATACGCAGTATTTT
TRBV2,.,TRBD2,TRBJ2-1,CASSASPGLADNEQFF,TGTGCCAGCAGTGCCTCCCCGGGACTAGCGGACAATGAGCAGTTCTTC
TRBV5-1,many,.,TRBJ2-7,CASSTGNSYEQYF,TGCGCCAGCAGCACCGGGAACTCCTACGAGCAGTACTTC
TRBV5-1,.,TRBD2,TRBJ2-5,CASPPLVGTSGAEETQYF,TGCGCCAGCCCCCCGTTAGTCGGGACTAGCGGGGCAGAAGAGACCCAGTACTTC
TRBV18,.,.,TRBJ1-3,CASSPTTEARNTIYF,TGTGCCAGCTCACCGACGACAGAGGCACGAAACACCATATATTTT
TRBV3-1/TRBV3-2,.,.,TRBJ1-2,CASSTTGSDNYGYTF,TGTGCCAGCAGCACAACGGGGTCGGATAACTATGGCTACACCTTC
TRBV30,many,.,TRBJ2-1,CAWSVPASEQFF,TGTGCCTGGAGTGTACCTGCGAGTGAGCAGTTCTTC
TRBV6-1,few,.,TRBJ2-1,CASSEVASLAYNEQFF,TGTGCCAGCAGTGAAGTGGCCTCTCTAGCCTACAATGAGCAGTTCTTC
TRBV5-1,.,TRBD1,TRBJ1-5,CASSPGTGGAGNQPQHF,TGCGCCAGCAGCCCTGGGACAGGGGGCGCGGGCAATCAGCCCCAGCATTTT
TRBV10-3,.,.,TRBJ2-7,CATNGRASYEQYF,TGTGCCACAAACGGCAGGGCATCCTACGAGCAGTACTTC
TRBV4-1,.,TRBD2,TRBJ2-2,CASSLEAGVIGELFF,TGCGCCAGCAGCTTAGAAGCGGGAGTTATCGGGGAGCTGTTTTTT
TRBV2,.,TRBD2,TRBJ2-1,CASSEDGGGPLNEQFF,TGTGCCAGCAGTGAAGACGGGGGAGGGCCGTTGAATGAGCAGTTCTTC
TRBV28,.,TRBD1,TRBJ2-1,CAIQTGGAGNEQFF,TGTGCCATCCAGACAGGGGGCGCGGGCAATGAGCAGTTCTTC
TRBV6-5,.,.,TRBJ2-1,CASSYVQGVQGEQFF,TGTGCCAGCAGTTACGTTCAAGGGGTACAAGGTGAGCAGTTCTTC
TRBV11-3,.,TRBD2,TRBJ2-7,CASSPTSGIGSKQYF,TGTGCCAGCAGCCCGACTAGCGGGATAGGAAGTAAGCAGTACTTC
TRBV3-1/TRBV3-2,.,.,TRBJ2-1,CASSQDVGTLYNEQFF,TGTGCCAGCAGCCAAGATGTGGGGACACTTTACAATGAGCAGTTCTTC
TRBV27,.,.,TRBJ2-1,CASSLALSTNEQFF,TGTGCCAGCAGTTTAGCCCTTAGTACGAATGAGCAGTTCTTC
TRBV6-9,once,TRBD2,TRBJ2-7,CASNGGTGLVSEQYF,TGTGCCAGCAATGGGGGAACGGGACTAGTCAGTGAGCAGTACTTC
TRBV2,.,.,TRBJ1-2,CASSEALKPLNGYTF,TGTGCCAGCAGTGAAGCGCTTAAGCCACTAAACGGCTACACCTTC
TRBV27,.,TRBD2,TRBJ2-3,CASSSRGLAGGRLDTQYF,TGTGCCAGCAGTTCCAGAGGACTAGCGGGAGGGCGGTTGGATACGCAGTATTTT
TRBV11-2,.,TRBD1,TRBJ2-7,CASSLGTGGDEQYF,TGTGCCAGCAGCTTAGGGACAGGGGGCGACGAGCAGTACTTC
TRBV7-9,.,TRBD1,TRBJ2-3,CASMGQGTDTQYF,TGTGCCAGCATGGGACAGGGCACAGATACGCAGTATTTT
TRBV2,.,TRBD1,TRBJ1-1,CASSYKSQTGYPEAFF,TGTGCCAGCAGTTACAAGAGCCAGACAGGGTACCCTGAAGCTTTCTTT
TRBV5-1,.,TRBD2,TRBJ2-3,CASSFQGATSGVTDTQYF,TGCGCCAGCAGCTTTCAAGGGGCGACTAGCGGGGTAACAGATACGCAGTATTTT
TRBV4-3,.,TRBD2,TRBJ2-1,CASSQESSGGATNEQFF,TGCGCCAGCAGCCAAGAGTCTAGCGGGGGGGCCACGAATGAGCAGTTCTTC
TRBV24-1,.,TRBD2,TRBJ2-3,CATSDWTSGRTDTQYF,TGTGCCACCAGTGATTGGACTAGCGGGAGAACAGATACGCAGTATTTT
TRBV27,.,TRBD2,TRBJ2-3,CASSSLRAGGPGDTQYF,TGTGCCAGCAGTTCCCTCCGGGCGGGAGGCCCGGGGGATACGCAGTATTTT
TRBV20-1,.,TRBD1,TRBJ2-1,CSASTGTGAYNEQFF,TGCAGTGCTAGTACCGGGACAGGGGCTTACAATGAGCAGTTCTTC
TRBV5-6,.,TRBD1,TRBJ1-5,CASSQRTGIGQPQHF,TGTGCCAGCAGCCAGCGGACAGGGATTGGCCAGCCCCAGCATTTT
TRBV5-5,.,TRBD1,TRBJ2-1,CASGTVGVEQFF,TGTGCCAGCGGGACAGTGGGCGTTGAGCAGTTCTTC
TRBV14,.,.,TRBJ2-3,CASSTRLGGLDTQYF,TGTGCCAGCAGCACCCGATTAGGAGGCTTAGATACGCAGTATTTT
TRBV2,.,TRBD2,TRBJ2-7,CASSEGTSGGASSYEQYF,TGTGCCAGCAGTGAAGGGACTAGCGGGGGGGCCAGCTCCTACGAGCAGTACTTC
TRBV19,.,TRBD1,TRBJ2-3,CASSKGLGQGATDTQYF,TGTGCCAGTAGTAAGGGGCTCGGACAGGGGGCAACAGATACGCAGTATTTT
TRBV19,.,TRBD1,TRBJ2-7,CASSPQTGAYEQYF,TGTGCCAGTAGTCCTCAAACAGGGGCCTACGAGCAGTACTTC